This T cell receptor beta chain appears in the sequencing data of a study of blood T cells in healthy people across ages. A sample-barcoded 5' primer and a J-beta primer mix were used in a second PCR of roughly 7 to 11 cycles. TCRdb independently ran MiXCR on the 5' RACE reads; one entry per CDR3 protein. The sample consists of 1.8 million or so distinct CDR3 sequences, 30% to 40% of them appearing once. This clonotype was counted once. Sequenced material: blood. This receptor was taken from a human donor in good health.

The CDR3 protein is CATNPRNPDRLISGHEQFF. Here the CDR3 DNA reads TGTGCCACCAACCCCCGAAACCCCGACAGGCTAATAAGTGGGCATGAGCAGTTCTTC. The chain combines TRBV15 with TRBJ2-1; TRBD1 might be the D (6 bases). The germline CDR1 and CDR2 sequences are LNHNV and YYDKDF (reference sequence). The CDR3 totals 19 residues. The ends were cut back, 7 bases at V and 8 bases at J, with 33 bases in the middle.